This TCR beta chain was sequenced during a study of cytomegalovirus exposure and HLA in healthy donors. This clone was seen a handful of times. The PCR had 60 Vbeta and 13 Jbeta primers. Some clones are missing from TCRdb's copy, which holds only in-frame ones; the method was immunoSEQ multiplex PCR. The sample gives around 160,000 clones, more than 65% of which show up once; roughly 4.5% is in the top ten. Germline CDR1 is SGHRS and CDR2 is YFSETQ. The V gene end was trimmed by 3 bases and the J gene end by 8 bases; junction bases not matched to a gene: 8. This CDR3 comprises 15 residues. The receptor's source is a man aged 18 to 30 in good health and CMV-seropositive. The J gene is TRBJ2-1, the V gene TRBV5-1, with TRBD1 matching over 10 bases. Sequencing was done on a sample of PBMCs. The CDR3 is CASSYRGDRGHEQFF. The CDR3 bases are TGCGCCAGCAGCTATCGGGGGGACAGGGGACATGAGCAGTTCTTC.